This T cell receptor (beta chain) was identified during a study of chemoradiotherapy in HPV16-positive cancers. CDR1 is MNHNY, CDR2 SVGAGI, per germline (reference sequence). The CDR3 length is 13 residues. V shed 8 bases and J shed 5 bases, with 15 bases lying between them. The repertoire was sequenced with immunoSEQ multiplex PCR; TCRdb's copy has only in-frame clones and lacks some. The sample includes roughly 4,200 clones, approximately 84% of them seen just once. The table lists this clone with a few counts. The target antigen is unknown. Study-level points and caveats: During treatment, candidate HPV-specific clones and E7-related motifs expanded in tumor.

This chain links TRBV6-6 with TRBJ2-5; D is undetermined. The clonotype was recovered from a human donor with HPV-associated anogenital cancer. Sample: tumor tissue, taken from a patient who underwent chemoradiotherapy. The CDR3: CASRLPSEETQYF. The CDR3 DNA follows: TGTGCCAGCCGCCTACCATCGGAGGAGACCCAGTACTTC.